What follows describes a single TCR beta chain. What it binds is not known. TCRdb keeps only in-frame clones here, not all; method: immunoSEQ multiplex PCR. The repertoire holds 50,000 to 65,000 clones, with about 89% as singletons. The sample belongs to a study of OX40 agonist ivuxolimab in advanced cancers. As for the study in general: Patients assigned to dose escalation were diagnosed with hepatocellular carcinoma, melanoma, renal cell or head and neck cancer.

V was clipped by 4 bases and J by 0 bases; unmatched bases: 5. Germline V gene lookup returns CDR1 SGHNT and CDR2 YYREEE (reference sequence). This CDR3 contains 16 residues. Whole-study findings and limits: The antigens recognized by the expanded peripheral T cells, that is their antigen specificity, were not determined.

The TCR was taken from an adult with an advanced solid tumor such as melanoma, head and neck, liver or kidney cancer. The specimen comprised CD4+ or CD8+ T cells sorted from blood, sampled in a trial of the OX40 agonist ivuxolimab. The chain couples TRBV5-4 to TRBJ1-1; 11 bases fit TRBD1. This CDR3 is CASSRGQGAMNTEAFF. The CDR3 coding sequence is TGTGCCAGCAGCCGCGGACAGGGGGCGATGAACACTGAAGCTTTCTTT. The complete variable domain, with remaining parts taken from reference TRBV5-4 and TRBJ1-1, reads ETGVTQSPTHLIKTRGQQVTLRCSSQSGHNTVSWYQQALGQGPQFIFQYYREEENGRGNFPPRFSGLQFPNYSSELNVNALELDDSALYLCASSRGQGAMNTEAFFGQGTRLTVV.